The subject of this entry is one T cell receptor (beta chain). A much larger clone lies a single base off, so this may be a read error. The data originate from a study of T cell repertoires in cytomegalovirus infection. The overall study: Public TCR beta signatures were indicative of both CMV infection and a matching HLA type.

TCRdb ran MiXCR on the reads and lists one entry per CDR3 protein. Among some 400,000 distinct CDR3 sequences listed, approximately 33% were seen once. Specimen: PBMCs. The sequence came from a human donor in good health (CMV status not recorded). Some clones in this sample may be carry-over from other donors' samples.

This chain's CDR3 is CASSLGVAGPYAQYF. CDR3 in DNA: TGTGCCAGCAGCTTAGGGGTAGCGGGTCCCTACGCGCAGTACTTC. The chain has TRBV7-6 and TRBJ2-7, with TRBD2 matching over 7 bases. The CDR3 has 15 amino acids. CDR1 SGHVS and CDR2 FNYEAQ come from the germline V gene. The full variable domain, completed using reference TRBV7-6 and TRBJ2-7, is GAGVSQSPRYKVTKRGQDVALRCDPISGHVSLYWYRQALGQGPEFLTYFNYEAQQDKSGLPNDRFSAERPEGSISTLTIQRTEQRDSAMYRCASSLGVAGPYAQYFGPGTRLTVT.